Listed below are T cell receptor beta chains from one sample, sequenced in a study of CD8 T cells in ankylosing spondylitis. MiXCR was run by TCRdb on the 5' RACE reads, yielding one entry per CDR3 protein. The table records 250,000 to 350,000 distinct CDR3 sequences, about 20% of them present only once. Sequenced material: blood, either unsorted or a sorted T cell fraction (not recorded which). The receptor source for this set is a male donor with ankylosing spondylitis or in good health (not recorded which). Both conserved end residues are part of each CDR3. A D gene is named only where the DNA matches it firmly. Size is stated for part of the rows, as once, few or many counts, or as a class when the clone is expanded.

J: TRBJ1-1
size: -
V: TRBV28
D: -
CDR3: CASSLFGTLNTEAFF
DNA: TGTGCCAGCAGTTTATTCGGGACATTGAACACTGAAGCTTTCTTT

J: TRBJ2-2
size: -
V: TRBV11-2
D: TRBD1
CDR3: CASSYTGGENTGELFF
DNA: TGTGCCAGCAGCTATACAGGGGGTGAGAACACCGGGGAGCTGTTTTTT

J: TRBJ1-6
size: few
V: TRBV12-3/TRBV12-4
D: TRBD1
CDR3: CASSLVGQGHSPLHF
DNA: TGTGCCAGCAGTTTAGTTGGACAGGGGCATTCACCCCTCCACTTT

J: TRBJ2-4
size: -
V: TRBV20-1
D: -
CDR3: CSANSGGGKNIQYF
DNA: TGCAGTGCAAATTCTGGGGGCGGCAAAAACATTCAGTACTTC

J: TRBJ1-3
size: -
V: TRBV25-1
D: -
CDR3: CVSRPVGSSGNTIYF
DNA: TGTGTCAGTCGCCCAGTAGGGAGCTCTGGAAACACCATATATTTT

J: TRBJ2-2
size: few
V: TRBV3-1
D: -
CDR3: CASSQVGRADTGELFF
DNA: TGTGCCAGCAGCCAAGTGGGTAGGGCGGACACCGGGGAGCTGTTTTTT

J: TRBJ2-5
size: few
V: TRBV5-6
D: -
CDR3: CASSLAFLGEQKTQYF
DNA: TGTGCCAGCAGCTTGGCCTTTTTAGGGGAGCAGAAGACCCAGTACTTC

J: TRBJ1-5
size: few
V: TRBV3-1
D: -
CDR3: CASSPNVNQPQHF
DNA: TGTGCCAGCAGCCCGAACGTCAATCAGCCCCAGCATTTT

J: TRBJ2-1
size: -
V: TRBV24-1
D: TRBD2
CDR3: CATSGPGTSGYNEQFF
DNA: TGTGCCACCAGTGGTCCCGGGACTAGCGGATACAATGAGCAGTTCTTC

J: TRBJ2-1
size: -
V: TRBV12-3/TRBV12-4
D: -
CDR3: CASKGPGRYNEQFF
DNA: TGTGCCAGCAAAGGGCCAGGGCGTTACAATGAGCAGTTCTTC

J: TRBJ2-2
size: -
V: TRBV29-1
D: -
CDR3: CSVPRDTGELFF
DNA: TGCAGCGTACCCAGGGACACCGGGGAGCTGTTTTTT

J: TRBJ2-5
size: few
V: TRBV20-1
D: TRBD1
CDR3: CSAQQGARETQYF
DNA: TGCAGTGCTCAGCAGGGGGCTAGGGAGACCCAGTACTTC

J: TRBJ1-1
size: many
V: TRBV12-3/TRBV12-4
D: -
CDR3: CASSAGRNTEAFF
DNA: TGTGCCAGCAGTGCCGGGAGAAACACTGAAGCTTTCTTT

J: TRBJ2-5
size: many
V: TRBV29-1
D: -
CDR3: CSVDAGRETQYF
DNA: TGCAGCGTTGACGCCGGTCGAGAGACCCAGTACTTC

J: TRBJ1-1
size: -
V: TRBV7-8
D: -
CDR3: CASSLVAGPITTEAFF
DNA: TGTGCCAGCAGCTTAGTCGCGGGACCTATTACCACTGAAGCTTTCTTT

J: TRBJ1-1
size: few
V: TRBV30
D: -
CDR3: CAWSERLGNTEAFF
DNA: TGTGCCTGGAGTGAAAGGCTAGGGAACACTGAAGCTTTCTTT

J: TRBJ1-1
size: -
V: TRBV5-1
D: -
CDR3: CASSLVSSTEAFF
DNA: TGCGCCAGCAGCTTGGTATCGAGTACTGAAGCTTTCTTT

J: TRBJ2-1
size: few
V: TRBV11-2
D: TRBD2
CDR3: CASSNRGSGRYNEQFF
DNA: TGTGCCAGCAGCAATCGTGGTAGCGGGAGATACAATGAGCAGTTCTTC

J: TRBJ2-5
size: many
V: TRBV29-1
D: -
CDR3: CSVAVEETQYF
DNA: TGCAGCGTTGCGGTGGAGGAGACCCAGTACTTC

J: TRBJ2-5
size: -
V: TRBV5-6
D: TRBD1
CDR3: CASSPTYRGGETQYF
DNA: TGTGCCAGCAGTCCCACATACAGGGGTGGGGAGACCCAGTACTTC

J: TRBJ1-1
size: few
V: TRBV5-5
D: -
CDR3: CASSQTGSLGDTEAFF
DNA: TGTGCCAGCAGCCAGACAGGCTCCCTGGGGGACACTGAAGCTTTCTTT

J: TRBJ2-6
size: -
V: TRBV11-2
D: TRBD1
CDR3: CASSLTGTGLTGANVLTF
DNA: TGTGCCAGCAGCTTAACCGGGACAGGGCTTACTGGGGCCAACGTCCTGACTTTC

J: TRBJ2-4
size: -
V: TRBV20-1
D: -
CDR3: CSAVKNIQYF
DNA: TGCAGTGCCGTAAAAAACATTCAGTACTTC

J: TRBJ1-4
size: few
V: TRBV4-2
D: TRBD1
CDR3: CASSQDLGSGTGEKLFF
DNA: TGTGCCAGCAGCCAAGATTTAGGCTCCGGGACAGGAGAAAAACTGTTTTTT

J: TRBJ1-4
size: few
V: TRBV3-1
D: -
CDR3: CASSLRGSTNEKLFF
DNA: TGTGCCAGCAGCCTCAGAGGTTCAACTAATGAAAAACTGTTTTTT

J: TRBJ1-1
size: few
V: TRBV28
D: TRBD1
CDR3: CASSPTTGAFSAFF
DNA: TGTGCCAGCAGCCCTACCACAGGGGCATTTAGTGCTTTCTTT

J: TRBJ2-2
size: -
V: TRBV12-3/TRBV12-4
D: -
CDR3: CASSLIAGGGELFF
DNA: TGTGCCAGCAGTTTAATCGCCGGTGGCGGGGAGCTGTTTTTT

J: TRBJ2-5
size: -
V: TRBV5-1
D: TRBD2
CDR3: CASSWGLAGSETQYF
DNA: TGCGCCAGCAGCTGGGGACTAGCGGGAAGTGAGACCCAGTACTTC

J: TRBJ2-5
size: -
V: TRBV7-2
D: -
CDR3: CASSLAGMIRETQYF
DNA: TGTGCCAGCAGCTTAGCAGGGATGATTCGAGAGACCCAGTACTTC

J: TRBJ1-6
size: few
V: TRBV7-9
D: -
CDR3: CASSLQGVDNSPLHF
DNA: TGTGCCAGCAGTCTACAGGGTGTCGATAATTCACCCCTCCACTTT

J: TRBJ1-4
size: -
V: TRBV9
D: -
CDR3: CASGGGLNNEKLFF
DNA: TGTGCCAGCGGGGGGGGGCTCAATAATGAAAAACTGTTTTTT

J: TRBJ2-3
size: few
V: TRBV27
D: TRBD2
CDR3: CASTASGRAADTQYF
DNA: TGTGCCAGCACCGCTAGCGGGAGGGCCGCAGATACGCAGTATTTT

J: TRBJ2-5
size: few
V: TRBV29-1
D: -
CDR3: CSVGQGAVETQYF
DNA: TGCAGCGTTGGTCAGGGCGCAGTGGAGACCCAGTACTTC

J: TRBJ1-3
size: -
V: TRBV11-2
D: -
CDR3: CASSLDSARSSGNTIYF
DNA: TGTGCCAGCAGCTTAGATAGCGCCCGATCCTCTGGAAACACCATATATTTT

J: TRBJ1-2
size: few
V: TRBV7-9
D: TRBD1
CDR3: CASSLEGAVGGYTF
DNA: TGTGCCAGCAGCTTAGAGGGGGCGGTCGGTGGCTACACCTTC

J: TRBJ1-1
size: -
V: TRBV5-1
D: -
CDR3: CASSLDGFGEAFF
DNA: TGCGCCAGCAGCTTGGATGGGTTCGGTGAAGCTTTCTTT

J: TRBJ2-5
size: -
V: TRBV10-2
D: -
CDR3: CACSLATLSETQYF
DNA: TGCGCCTGTTCTTTAGCGACCCTTTCTGAGACCCAGTACTTC

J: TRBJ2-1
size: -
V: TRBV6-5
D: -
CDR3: CASSFPRERVENEQFF
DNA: TGTGCCAGCAGTTTCCCTCGCGAGAGGGTCGAAAATGAGCAGTTCTTC

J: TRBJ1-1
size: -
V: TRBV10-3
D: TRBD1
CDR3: CAISERTGANTEAFF
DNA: TGTGCCATCAGTGAGCGGACAGGGGCGAACACTGAAGCTTTCTTT

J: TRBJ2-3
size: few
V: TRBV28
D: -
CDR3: CASSLGRGKSNTQYF
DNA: TGTGCCAGCAGTTTAGGTAGAGGGAAGAGCAATACGCAGTATTTT

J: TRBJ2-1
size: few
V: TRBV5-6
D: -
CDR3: CASSFSPNEQFF
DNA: TGTGCCAGCAGCTTTTCCCCCAATGAGCAGTTCTTC

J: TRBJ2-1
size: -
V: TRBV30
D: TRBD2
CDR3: CAWSGGSSSYNEQFF
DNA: TGTGCCTGGAGCGGGGGGTCTAGCTCCTACAATGAGCAGTTCTTC

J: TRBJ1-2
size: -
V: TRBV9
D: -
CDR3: CASTPVEGEIYGYTF
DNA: TGTGCCAGCACCCCGGTGGAGGGGGAGATTTATGGCTACACCTTC

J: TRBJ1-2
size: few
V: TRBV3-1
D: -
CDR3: CASSQAGVRGYTF
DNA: TGTGCCAGCAGCCAAGCAGGGGTTCGCGGCTACACCTTC

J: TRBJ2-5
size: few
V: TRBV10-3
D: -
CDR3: CAISESQHTEETQYF
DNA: TGTGCCATCAGTGAGTCTCAACACACCGAAGAGACCCAGTACTTC

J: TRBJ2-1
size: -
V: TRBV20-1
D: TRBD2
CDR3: CSAVLAGALSSYNEQFF
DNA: TGCAGTGCGGTGCTAGCGGGAGCCCTGAGCTCCTACAATGAGCAGTTCTTC